This TCR beta chain was obtained from a study of CD8+CD57+ T cells in acquired aplastic anemia. CDR1 is KGHDR and CDR2 is SFDVKD in the germline V gene. The CDR3 sequence is 15 residues long. Deletions cut 10 bases from V and 0 bases from J, with 16 bases between. The use of genomic DNA as template underpinned the TCR beta VDJ and CDR3 profiling. TCRdb reprocessed the reads via MiXCR and lists one record per CDR3 protein. The profile shows 180,000 or so distinct CDR3 sequences, 47% of them singletons. Study findings and constraints: In common between the patients and the controls were nearly 30 CD8+ CDR3 sequences.

Patients who underwent sequencing had shown CD8+CD57+ cell expansion by flow cytometry. For this clonotype: Its antigen is still unknown.

The V call is TRBV24-1, the J call TRBJ2-3; perhaps TRBD2 as D (7 bases). This clonotype originated in a human donor with aplastic anemia. Sequencing was carried out using sorted CD4+, CD8+, or CD8+CD57+ T cells (not recorded which) from PBMCs. CDR3 sequence (DNA): TGTGCCACAAAAGGGGGGGGAAGAAGCACAGATACGCAGTATTTT. It is translated as CATKGGGRSTDTQYF.